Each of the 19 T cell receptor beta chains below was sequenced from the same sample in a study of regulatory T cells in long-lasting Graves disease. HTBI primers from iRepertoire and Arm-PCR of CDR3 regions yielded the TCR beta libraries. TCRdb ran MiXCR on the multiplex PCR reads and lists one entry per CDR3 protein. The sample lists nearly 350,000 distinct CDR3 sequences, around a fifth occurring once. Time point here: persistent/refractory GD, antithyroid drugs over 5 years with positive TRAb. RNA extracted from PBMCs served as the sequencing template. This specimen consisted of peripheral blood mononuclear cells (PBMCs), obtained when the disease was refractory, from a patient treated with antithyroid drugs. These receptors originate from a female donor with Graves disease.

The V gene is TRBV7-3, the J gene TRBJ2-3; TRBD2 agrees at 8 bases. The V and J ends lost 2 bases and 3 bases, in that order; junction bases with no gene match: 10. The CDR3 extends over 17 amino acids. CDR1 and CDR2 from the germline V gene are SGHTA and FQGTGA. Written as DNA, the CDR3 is TGTGCCAGCAGCTTAGGACGCGGCGGGGGGTCGACAGATACGCAGTATTTT. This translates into CASSLGRGGGSTDTQYF.

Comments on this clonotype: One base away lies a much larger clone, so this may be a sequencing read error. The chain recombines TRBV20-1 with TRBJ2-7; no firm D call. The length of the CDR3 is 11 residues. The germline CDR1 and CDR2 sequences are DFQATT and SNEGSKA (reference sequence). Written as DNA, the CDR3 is TGCGGCCCATACAGTCCCTACGAGCAGTACTTC. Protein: CGPYSPYEQYF.

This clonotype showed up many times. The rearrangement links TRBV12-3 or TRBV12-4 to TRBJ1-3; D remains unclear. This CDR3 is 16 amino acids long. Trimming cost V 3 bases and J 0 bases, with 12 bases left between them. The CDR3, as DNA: TGTGCCAGCAGTTTTTTGGGCAGCGCCTCTGGAAACACCATATATTTT. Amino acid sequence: CASSFLGSASGNTIYF.

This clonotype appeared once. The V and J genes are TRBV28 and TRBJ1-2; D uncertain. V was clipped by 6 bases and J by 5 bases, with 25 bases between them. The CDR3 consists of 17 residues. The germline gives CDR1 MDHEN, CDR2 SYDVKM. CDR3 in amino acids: CASSTISPWVREYGYTF. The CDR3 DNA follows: TGTGCCAGCAGCACGATAAGTCCATGGGTCCGGGAATATGGCTACACCTTC.

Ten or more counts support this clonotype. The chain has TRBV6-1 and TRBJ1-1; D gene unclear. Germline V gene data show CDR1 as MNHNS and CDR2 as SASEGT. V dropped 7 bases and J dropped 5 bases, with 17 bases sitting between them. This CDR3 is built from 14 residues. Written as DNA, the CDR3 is TGTGCCAGCACCCCAGGAGGGATGGGGACTGAAGCTTTCTTT. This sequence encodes CASTPGGMGTEAFF.

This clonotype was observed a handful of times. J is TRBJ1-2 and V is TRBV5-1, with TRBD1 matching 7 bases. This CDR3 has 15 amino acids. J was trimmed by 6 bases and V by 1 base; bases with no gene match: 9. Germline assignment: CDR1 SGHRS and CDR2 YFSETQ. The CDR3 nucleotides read TGCGCCAGCAGCTTGCCGAGGGACAGTCTGGATGGCTACACCTTC. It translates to CASSLPRDSLDGYTF.

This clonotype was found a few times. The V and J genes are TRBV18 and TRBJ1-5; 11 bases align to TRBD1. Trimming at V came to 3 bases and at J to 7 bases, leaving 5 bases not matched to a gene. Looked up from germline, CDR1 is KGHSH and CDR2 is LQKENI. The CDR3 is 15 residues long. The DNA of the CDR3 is TGTGCCAGCTCACCGGACAGGGGGCGAAGCCAGCCCCAGCATTTT. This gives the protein CASSPDRGRSQPQHF.

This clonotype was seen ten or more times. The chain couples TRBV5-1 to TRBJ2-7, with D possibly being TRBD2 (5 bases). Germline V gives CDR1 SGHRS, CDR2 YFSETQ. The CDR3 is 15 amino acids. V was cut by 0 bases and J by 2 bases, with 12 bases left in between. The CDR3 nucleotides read TGCGCCAGCAGCTTGGATCAGACCGGGGCCTACGAGCAGTACTTC. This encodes CASSLDQTGAYEQYF. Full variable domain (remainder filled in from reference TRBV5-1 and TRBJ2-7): KAGVTQTPRYLIKTRGQQVTLSCSPISGHRSVSWYQQTPGQGLQFLFEYFSETQRNKGNFPGRFSGRQFSNSRSEMNVSTLELGDSALYLCASSLDQTGAYEQYFGPGTRLTVT.

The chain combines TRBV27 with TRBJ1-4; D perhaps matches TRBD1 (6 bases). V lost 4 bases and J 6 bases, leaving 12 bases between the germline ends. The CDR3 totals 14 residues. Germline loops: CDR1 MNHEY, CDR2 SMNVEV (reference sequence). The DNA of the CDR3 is TGTGCCAGCAGTTATCGGGGGGCGTATGAAAAACTGTTTTTT. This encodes CASSYRGAYEKLFF.

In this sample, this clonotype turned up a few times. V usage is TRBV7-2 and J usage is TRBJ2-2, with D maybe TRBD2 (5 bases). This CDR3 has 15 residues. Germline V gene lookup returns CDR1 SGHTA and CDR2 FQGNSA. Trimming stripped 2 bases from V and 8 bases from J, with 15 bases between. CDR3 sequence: CASSLLSSGNGELFF. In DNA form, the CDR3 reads TGTGCCAGCAGCTTATTGTCAAGCGGCAATGGGGAGCTGTTTTTT.

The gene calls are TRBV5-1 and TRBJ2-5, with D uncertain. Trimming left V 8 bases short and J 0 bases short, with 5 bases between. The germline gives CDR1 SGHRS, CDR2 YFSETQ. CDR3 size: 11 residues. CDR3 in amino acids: CASKDQETQYF. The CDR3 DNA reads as TGCGCCAGTAAAGACCAAGAGACCCAGTACTTC.

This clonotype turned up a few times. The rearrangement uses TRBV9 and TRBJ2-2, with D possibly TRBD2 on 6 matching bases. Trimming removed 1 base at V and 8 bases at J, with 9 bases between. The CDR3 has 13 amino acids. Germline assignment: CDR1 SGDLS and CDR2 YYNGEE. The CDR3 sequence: CASSVSGVGELFF. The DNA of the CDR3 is TGTGCCAGCAGCGTATCGGGAGTGGGGGAGCTGTTTTTT.

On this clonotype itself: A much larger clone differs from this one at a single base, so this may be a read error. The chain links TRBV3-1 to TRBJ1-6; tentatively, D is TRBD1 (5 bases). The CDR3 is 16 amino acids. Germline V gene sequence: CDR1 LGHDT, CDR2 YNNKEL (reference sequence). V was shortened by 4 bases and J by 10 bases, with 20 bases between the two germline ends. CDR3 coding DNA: TGTGCCAGCAGCCGGGACTCAGGCAGAGGGCGGTCACCCCTCCACTTT. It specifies CASSRDSGRGRSPLHF. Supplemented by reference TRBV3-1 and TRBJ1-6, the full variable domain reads DTAVSQTPKYLVTQMGNDKSIKCEQNLGHDTMYWYKQDSKKFLKIMFSYNNKELIINETVPNRFSPKSPDKAHLNLHINSLELGDSAVYFCASSRDSGRGRSPLHFGNGTRLTVT.

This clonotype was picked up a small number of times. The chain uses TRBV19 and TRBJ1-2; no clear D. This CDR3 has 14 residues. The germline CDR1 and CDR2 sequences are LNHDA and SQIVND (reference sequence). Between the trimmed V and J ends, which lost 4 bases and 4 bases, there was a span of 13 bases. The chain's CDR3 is CASSTQTDFYGYTF. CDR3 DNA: TGTGCCAGTAGTACCCAGACGGATTTCTATGGCTACACCTTC. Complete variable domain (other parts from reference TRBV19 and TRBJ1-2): DGGITQSPKYLFRKEGQNVTLSCEQNLNHDAMYWYRQDPGQGLRLIYYSQIVNDFQKGDIAEGYSVSREKKESFPLTVTSAQKNPTAFYLCASSTQTDFYGYTFGSGTRLTVV.

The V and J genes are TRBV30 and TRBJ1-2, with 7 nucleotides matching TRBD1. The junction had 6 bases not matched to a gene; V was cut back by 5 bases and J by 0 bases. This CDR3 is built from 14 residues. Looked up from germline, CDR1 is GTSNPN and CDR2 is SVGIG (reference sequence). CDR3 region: CAWAYRGANYGYTF. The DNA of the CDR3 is TGTGCCTGGGCATACAGGGGAGCTAACTATGGCTACACCTTC. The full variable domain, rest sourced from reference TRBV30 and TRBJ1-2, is SQTIHQWPATLVQPVGSPLSLECTVEGTSNPNLYWYRQAAGRGLQLLFYSVGIGQISSEVPQNLSASRPQDRQFILSSKKLLLSDSGFYLCAWAYRGANYGYTFGSGTRLTVV.

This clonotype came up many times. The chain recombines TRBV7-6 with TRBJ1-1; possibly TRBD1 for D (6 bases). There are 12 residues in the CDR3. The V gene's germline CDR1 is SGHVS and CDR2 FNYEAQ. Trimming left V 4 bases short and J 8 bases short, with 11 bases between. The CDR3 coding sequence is TGTGCCAGCAGCTCGGGGGGCGTGGAAGCTTTCTTT. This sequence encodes CASSSGGVEAFF.

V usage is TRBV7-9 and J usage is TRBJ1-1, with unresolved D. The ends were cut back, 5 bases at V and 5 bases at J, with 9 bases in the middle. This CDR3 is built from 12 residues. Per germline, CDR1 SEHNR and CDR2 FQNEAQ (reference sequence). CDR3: CASSPSGTEAFF. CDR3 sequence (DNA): TGTGCCAGCAGCCCAAGTGGGACTGAAGCTTTCTTT.

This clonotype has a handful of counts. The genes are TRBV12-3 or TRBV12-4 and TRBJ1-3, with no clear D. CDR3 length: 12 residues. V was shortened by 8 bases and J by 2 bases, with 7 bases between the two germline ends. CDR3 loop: CASRVPGNTIYF. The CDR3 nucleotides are TGTGCCAGCCGAGTGCCTGGAAACACCATATATTTT.

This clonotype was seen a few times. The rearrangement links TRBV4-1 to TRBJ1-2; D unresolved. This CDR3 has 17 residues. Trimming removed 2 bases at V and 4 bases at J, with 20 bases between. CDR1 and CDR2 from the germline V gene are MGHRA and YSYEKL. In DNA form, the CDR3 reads TGCGCCAGCAGCCAACCGTCTAGAGGGCTCCGTGGCTATGGCTACACCTTC. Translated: CASSQPSRGLRGYGYTF.